What follows are 5 T cell receptor beta chains derived from one specimen sequenced in a study of OX40 agonist ivuxolimab in advanced cancers. Assay: immunoSEQ multiplex PCR; the TCRdb copy retains only in-frame clones and omits some. Here the sample spans around 68,000 clones, roughly 81% being singletons. The sample here was CD4+ or CD8+ T cells sorted from blood, taken in a trial of the OX40 agonist ivuxolimab. The receptors were sampled from an adult with an advanced solid tumor such as melanoma, head and neck, liver or kidney cancer.

The chain joins TRBV6-5 to TRBJ1-5; D is ambiguous. Trimming cost V 8 bases and J 0 bases, with 11 bases left between them. CDR3 size: 14 residues. Germline-derived CDR1 and CDR2 are MNHEY and SVGAGI. The CDR3: CASGRVDSNQPQHF. CDR3 nucleotides: TGTGCCAGCGGGCGTGTCGATAGCAATCAGCCCCAGCATTTT.

This clone occurred once. The CDR3 DNA follows: TGTGCCAGCAGTTTTATATCATCAGGCGAAGCTTTCTTT. It is translated as CASSFISSGEAFF. J is TRBJ1-1 and V is TRBV28; no definite D call. Trimming removed 3 bases at V and 8 bases at J, with 13 bases between. Germline V gives CDR1 MDHEN, CDR2 SYDVKM. The CDR3 has 13 amino acids.

The chain carries TRBV28 and TRBJ1-4; 7 nucleotides line up with TRBD1. Germline V lookup: CDR1 MDHEN, CDR2 SYDVKM. The CDR3 covers 13 residues. The V and J ends lost 5 bases and 8 bases, in that order; junction bases with no gene match: 5. The CDR3 nucleotides read TGTGCCAGCAGTGTTGGACAGGACGAAAAACTGTTTTTT. This sequence encodes CASSVGQDEKLFF. Variable domain in full (rest from reference TRBV28 and TRBJ1-4): DVKVTQSSRYLVKRTGEKVFLECVQDMDHENMFWYRQDPGLGLRLIYFSYDVKMKEKGDIPEGYSVSREKKERFSLILESASTNQTSMYLCASSVGQDEKLFFGSGTQLSVL.

V is TRBV19 and J is TRBJ1-1, with D perhaps matching TRBD1 (6 bases). Germline V gives CDR1 LNHDA, CDR2 SQIVND (reference sequence). The V and J ends lost 3 bases and 12 bases respectively, with 23 bases between them. The CDR3 has 15 amino acids. This CDR3 is CASSIRGPLSETTFF. The CDR3 nucleotides are TGTGCCAGTAGTATCCGGGGGCCCTTATCGGAGACGACTTTCTTT.

V and J are TRBV29-1 and TRBJ2-5; a weak D match, TRBD2 (6 bases). TRBJ2-7 matches the DNA end more closely, so the J call is doubtful. Germline V lookup: CDR1 SQVTM, CDR2 ANQGSEA. The CDR3 spans 12 residues. The CDR3 is CSGTGTSIEQYF. CDR3 coding DNA: TGCAGCGGTACTGGGACTTCCATCGAGCAGTACTTC.